This TCR beta chain was sequenced during a study of blood T cells in healthy people across ages. The second PCR ran roughly 7 to 11 cycles with a sample-barcoded 5' primer and J-beta primers. There were at least 3 million CDR3-containing paired-end reads obtained from each sample. A single record per CDR3 protein comes from TCRdb applying MiXCR to the 5' RACE reads. This sample has about 1.4 million distinct CDR3 sequences, with 59% found just once. The V gene end was trimmed by 5 bases and the J gene end by 4 bases; junction bases not matched to a gene: 13. CDR1 is SGHAT, CDR2 FQNNGV, per germline. The CDR3 is made up of 16 amino acids.

The clonotype was recovered from a man younger than 30 in good health. The chain couples TRBV11-2 to TRBJ1-2; 7 bases are shared with TRBD1. The sequencing sample was made of blood. CDR3 sequence: CASSPINRGAFYGYTF. Written as DNA, the CDR3 is TGTGCCAGCAGCCCAATTAACAGGGGAGCCTTCTATGGCTACACCTTC.